The rows below give T cell receptor beta chains drawn from one sample of a study of blood T cell repertoires in COVID-19. Using immunoSEQ multiplex PCR, the repertoire was profiled, and TCRdb retains in-frame clones only, with some absent. This table holds about 140,000 clones, 70% to 85% found once. Sequenced input: peripheral blood. These receptors all come from a man aged 55 to 70 who had recovered from COVID-19. Each CDR3 is given with its conserved first and last residue.

v_call cdr3_length cdr3_aa
TRBV7-7 15 CASSLAATGGNEQFF
TRBV7-9 14 CASSLSTSTDTQYF
TRBV5-6 14 CASSPTGAGYGYTF
TRBV24-1 15 CATSDLPGSGETQYF
TRBV7-2 15 CASSLRSVSTDTQYF
TRBV18 14 CASSPPTPSYEQYF
TRBV11-2 14 CASSRGLGYYEQYF
TRBV20-1 8 CSATEQFF
TRBV11-2 13 CASSLDRRGEQYF
TRBV2 18 CASSLSVTSGARGNEQFF
TRBV30 13 CAWSEDRTWEQYF
TRBV28 14 CASSFQPGGTEAFF
TRBV4-3 14 CASSQDYRGGEQYF
TRBV30 9 CAWSVLPAF
TRBV7-3 14 CASSLNPGLTEAFF
TRBV24-1 15 CATSGNREGFGGYTF
TRBV7-9 13 CASSGTGNQPQHF
TRBV7-9 14 CASSSNIGVTEAFF
TRBV7-9 13 CASSPGQNYGYTF
TRBV19 13 CASSGLANEKLFF
TRBV3-1/TRBV3-2 17 CASSQDLGQGASYEQYF
TRBV4-3 15 CASSRGLAVTGELFF
TRBV15 12 CATSLQETEAFF
TRBV4-3 16 CASSFVAGTGGEKLFF
TRBV28 15 CASTRRGSPNYGYTF
TRBV30 13 CAWSEAGGETQYF
TRBV5-5 15 CASSLEGQEGEKLFF
TRBV7-9 15 CASSLRQGMNTEAFF
TRBV2 12 CASRQTATLHTF
TRBV5-4 16 CASSPSSRRGDYEQYF
TRBV27 13 CASSLLVRGEQFF
TRBV10-3 19 CAISESFGRDSSGANVLTF
TRBV7-8 16 CASSSGTSGFYNEQFF